This T cell receptor beta chain comes out of a study of blood T cell repertoires in COVID-19. Background on the study: COVID-19 samples from acute and convalescent phases originated in the United States, Italy and Spain. T cells, B-cell-depleted T cells, or PBMCs provided the cDNA or gDNA that served as material.

Study processing details: Reference gene primer amplification in the assay estimated nucleated cell counts. TCRdb's copy holds only in-frame clones and misses some; the assay was immunoSEQ multiplex PCR. D and trimming come from the DNA, and the V and J calls and clone size come from that table. This table has 90,000 to 150,000 clones, about four fifths appearing once. The CDR3 spans 13 residues. The V gene end was trimmed by 4 bases and the J gene end by 5 bases; junction bases not matched to a gene: 4. CDR1 is SGHDN, CDR2 FVKESK, per germline. V and J are TRBV14 and TRBJ2-7; 8 nucleotides align to TRBD1. This sequence originates from a human donor in a cohort sampled during active COVID-19. The sequenced sample was peripheral blood. The CDR3 DNA follows: TGTGCCAGCAGCCCCAGGGGGCTCCACGAGCAGTACTTC. Amino acid sequence: CASSPRGLHEQYF.